The 31 T cell receptor beta chains below all came from one sample that was sequenced in a study of shared T cell receptors in the human thymus. Profiled with immunoSEQ multiplex PCR; TCRdb holds only in-frame clones, not every one. The repertoire includes about 380,000 clones, 95% of them detected once, and roughly 0.02% sits in the top ten. Sequenced: thymocytes. The receptor set was obtained from a human donor.

This clone was observed a single time. The rearrangement uses TRBV5-4 and TRBJ2-1; 9 positions agree with TRBD1. The CDR3 is 16 residues long. Looked up from germline, CDR1 is SGHNT and CDR2 is YYREEE (reference sequence). V gave up 10 bases and J gave up 14 bases; unmatched junction bases: 25. Written as DNA, the CDR3 is TGTGCCGGGGGGACAGGGTTTGTAGGAGTGTTGGGAAAGGAGTTCTTC. It yields the protein CAGGTGFVGVLGKEFF. Combining the CDR3 with reference TRBV5-4 and TRBJ2-1 gives the whole variable domain ETGVTQSPTHLIKTRGQQVTLRCSSQSGHNTVSWYQQALGQGPQFIFQYYREEENGRGNFPPRFSGLQFPNYSSELNVNALELDDSALYLCAGGTGFVGVLGKEFFGPGTRLTVL.

The V gene is TRBV19, the J gene TRBJ1-5, with 10 nucleotides matching TRBD1. With V trimmed by 2 bases and J by 4 bases, 11 bases remained unmatched. Germline assignment: CDR1 LNHDA and CDR2 SQIVND (reference sequence). The CDR3 runs to 18 residues. The CDR3 loop is CASSIIPGRTGGNQPQHF. The CDR3 DNA is TGTGCCAGTAGTATAATCCCAGGAAGGACAGGGGGAAATCAGCCCCAGCATTTT.

The chain couples TRBV7-2 to TRBJ2-7, with 12 bases aligning to TRBD2. Germline V gene data show CDR1 as SGHTA and CDR2 as FQGNSA. Trimming at V came to 1 base and at J to 4 bases, leaving 11 bases not matched to a gene. The CDR3 sequence is 18 residues long. CDR3 in amino acids: CASSLGPPTSGSLYEQYF. In DNA, the CDR3 is TGTGCCAGCAGCTTAGGACCCCCGACTAGCGGGAGTTTGTACGAGCAGTACTTC.

This rearrangement joins TRBV19 to TRBJ2-2; 8 nucleotides agree with TRBD2. The CDR3 is 16 amino acids. Germline assignment: CDR1 LNHDA and CDR2 SQIVND (reference sequence). The V gene end was trimmed by 7 bases and the J gene end by 1 base; junction bases not matched to a gene: 8. The CDR3 DNA follows: TGTGCCAGTAAGCTTACTAGCGGAGTGAACACCGGGGAGCTGTTTTTT. Its translation: CASKLTSGVNTGELFF.

This chain connects TRBV28 to TRBJ2-1; D uncertain. The CDR3 is 16 amino acids. The germline V gene encodes CDR1 MDHEN and CDR2 SYDVKM. V was trimmed by 6 bases and J by 6 bases, leaving 21 bases between them. The CDR3 DNA reads as TGTGCCAGCAGCTACCCGGGTGGGATCACAATCAATGAGCAGTTCTTC. Its translation: CASSYPGGITINEQFF.

V and J are TRBV7-9 and TRBJ2-7; weak D call: TRBD2 (5 bases). This CDR3 region has 15 residues. The V gene lost 3 bases and the J gene lost 0 bases, with 12 bases spanning the gap. Germline CDR1 SEHNR, CDR2 FQNEAQ (reference sequence). CDR3 in amino acids: CASSFGLASSYEQYF. The CDR3 DNA follows: TGTGCCAGCAGCTTCGGACTGGCAAGCTCCTACGAGCAGTACTTC.

The chain has TRBV20-1 and TRBJ2-1, with a tentative D call TRBD2 (5 bases). Trimming shortened V by 6 bases and J by 15 bases, and 9 bases separated the two germline ends. Germline V gene data show CDR1 as DFQATT and CDR2 as SNEGSKA (reference sequence). The CDR3 has 8 residues. For the CDR3, the DNA is TGCAGTGCCCCAGGAGGGTTCTTC. Protein: CSAPGGFF.

V is TRBV11-2 and J is TRBJ2-2; possibly TRBD2 for D (5 bases). The CDR3 loop spans 15 amino acids. CDR1 is SGHAT, CDR2 FQNNGV, per germline. The V gene lost 2 bases and the J gene lost 4 bases, with 11 bases spanning the gap. DNA of the CDR3: TGTGCCAGCAGCTTACGGCCTCGGGGCACCGGGGAGCTGTTTTTT. Its protein product is CASSLRPRGTGELFF. Drawing the rest from reference TRBV11-2 and TRBJ2-2, the complete variable domain is EAGVAQSPRYKIIEKRQSVAFWCNPISGHATLYWYQQILGQGPKLLIQFQNNGVVDDSQLPKDRFSAERLKGVDSTLKIQPAKLEDSAVYLCASSLRPRGTGELFFGEGSRLTVL.

The V and J genes are TRBV5-8 and TRBJ2-7; a possible D gene is TRBD1 (6 bases). V was pared by 6 bases and J by 2 bases, with 15 bases between. The CDR3 extends over 14 amino acids. The germline gives CDR1 SGHTS, CDR2 YDEGEE. The CDR3 region has the DNA TGTGCCAGCACCATCCAGGGGTGGGCCTACGAGCAGTACTTC. This translates into CASTIQGWAYEQYF.

The genes are TRBV19 and TRBJ2-3; the match to TRBD2 covers 11 bases. Germline CDR1 reads LNHDA; CDR2 reads SQIVND (reference sequence). The J segment lost 3 bases and the V segment lost 2 bases, leaving 7 bases of the junction unmatched. CDR3 length: 17 residues. CDR3 bases: TGTGCCAGTAGTATACATAGCGGGAGGGCCAGTACAGATACGCAGTATTTT. The encoded protein is CASSIHSGRASTDTQYF.

The rearrangement links TRBV10-1 to TRBJ1-4, with D perhaps matching TRBD1 (5 bases). The CDR3 has 16 residues. Trimming cost V 5 bases and J 6 bases, with 19 bases left between them. CDR1 is WNHNN, CDR2 SYGVQD, per germline (reference sequence). CDR3 region: CASSLTRGVIHEKLFF. The DNA of the CDR3 is TGCGCCAGCAGTCTAACTAGAGGGGTAATCCATGAAAAACTGTTTTTT.

The chain has TRBV7-2 and TRBJ2-3, with 12 bases matching TRBD2. There are 16 residues in the CDR3. Per the germline V gene, CDR1 is SGHTA and CDR2 is FQGNSA. Unmatched junction bases numbered 13, after V lost 5 bases and J lost 10 bases. The CDR3 is CASSPTLWTSGDPQYF. The CDR3 DNA reads TGTGCCAGCAGCCCCACCCTGTGGACTAGCGGGGATCCGCAGTATTTT.

This chain connects TRBV28 to TRBJ1-2, with a possible D match to TRBD1 (6 bases). CDR1 and CDR2 (germline): MDHEN, SYDVKM. The CDR3 sequence is 14 residues long. V lost 3 bases, J lost 2 bases, and 10 bases lay in between. The chain's CDR3 is CASSFGGRNYGYTF. CDR3 DNA sequence: TGTGCCAGCAGTTTTGGGGGGCGCAACTATGGCTACACCTTC.

The rearrangement joins TRBV6-1 to TRBJ2-7, with no clear D. Germline V gene sequence: CDR1 MNHNS, CDR2 SASEGT. V was clipped by 6 bases and J by 3 bases, with 9 bases between them. The CDR3 extends over 12 amino acids. DNA for the CDR3: TGTGCCAGCAGGGAGTTTTTCTACGAGCAGTACTTC. Its protein is CASREFFYEQYF.

V and J are TRBV19 and TRBJ1-5; TRBD1 aligns across 8 bases. Per germline, CDR1 LNHDA and CDR2 SQIVND (reference sequence). Trimming cost V 6 bases and J 0 bases; bases outside gene matches: 13. This CDR3 is 18 amino acids long. The CDR3 loop is CASRGSGGTGHSNQPQHF. CDR3 sequence (DNA): TGTGCCAGTAGGGGGTCGGGCGGGACAGGTCATAGCAATCAGCCCCAGCATTTT.

The V gene is TRBV5-4, the J gene TRBJ2-7, with D perhaps assigned TRBD1 or TRBD2 (5 bases each). CDR1 is SGHNT and CDR2 is YYREEE in the germline V gene (reference sequence). The V end lost 4 bases, the J end lost 12 bases, and 20 bases lay between the germline ends. The CDR3 runs 13 residues. The CDR3 bases are TGTGCCAGCAGCCTCACCGGGACGGAATGGGGGTACTTC. Translated, it gives CASSLTGTEWGYF.

The genes are TRBV28 and TRBJ2-7, with 11 bases matching TRBD1. Germline loops: CDR1 MDHEN, CDR2 SYDVKM. The CDR3 extends over 16 amino acids. V shed 7 bases, J shed 3 bases, and the junction held 11 bases outside the gene matches. The DNA for the CDR3 is TGTGCCAGCACCTCCGTGGGACAGGGGGGCCTCTACGAGCAGTACTTC. Translation gives CASTSVGQGGLYEQYF.

This chain links TRBV20-1 with TRBJ2-1; no reliable D call. V gave up 4 bases and J gave up 6 bases, with 7 bases separating them. Germline CDR1 and CDR2: DFQATT and SNEGSKA (reference sequence). The CDR3 contains 11 residues. The CDR3 region has the DNA TGCAGTGCTAAGAGAGCCAATGAGCAGTTCTTC. Residues: CSAKRANEQFF.

In its sample, this clone was seen a few times. This chain connects TRBV15 to TRBJ1-5, with TRBD1 identical over 8 bases. The CDR3 spans 14 residues. CDR1 LNHNV and CDR2 YYDKDF come from the germline V gene (reference sequence). Losses at the gene ends were 4 bases for V and 7 bases for J; bases not matched to a gene: 6. The CDR3 DNA reads TGTGCCACCAGCATTGGACAGGGAATACAGCCCCAGCATTTT. It translates to CATSIGQGIQPQHF.

The rearrangement joins TRBV19 to TRBJ2-7; the D gene is possibly TRBD1 (6 bases). The CDR3 is 16 amino acids. V lost 6 bases and J 0 bases, leaving 18 bases between the germline ends. Germline V CDR1 and CDR2: LNHDA, SQIVND (reference sequence). The CDR3 protein is CASSPKGGTSSYEQYF. As DNA, the CDR3 is TGTGCCAGTAGCCCCAAAGGGGGAACAAGCTCCTACGAGCAGTACTTC.

CDR3 sequence: CASSLALREDTQPQHF. The CDR3 region has the DNA TGTGCCAGCAGCCTCGCTCTCCGGGAAGATACTCAGCCCCAGCATTTT. The chain carries TRBV7-2 and TRBJ1-5; D is uncertain. Trimming stripped 5 bases from V and 6 bases from J, with 20 bases between. The CDR3 is 16 residues long. Germline CDR1 is SGHTA and CDR2 is FQGNSA.

The J gene is TRBJ2-1, the V gene TRBV28; D unclear. Trimming pared 6 bases from V and 3 bases from J, leaving 3 bases between. CDR1 and CDR2 (germline): MDHEN, SYDVKM. This CDR3 is 11 amino acids long. The CDR3: CASSHYNEQFF. CDR3 DNA: TGTGCCAGCAGCCACTACAATGAGCAGTTCTTC.

The V gene is TRBV9, the J gene TRBJ2-1, with D perhaps matching TRBD2 (6 bases). V lost 2 bases and J 8 bases, leaving 23 bases between the germline ends. CDR1 is SGDLS and CDR2 is YYNGEE in the germline V gene. This CDR3 is built from 17 residues. CDR3 in amino acids: CASSVSLRDSLEDEQFF. The DNA for the CDR3 is TGTGCCAGCAGCGTCAGCCTCCGGGACTCCCTCGAGGATGAGCAGTTCTTC.

J is TRBJ1-6 and V is TRBV4-3, with 10 nucleotides matching TRBD1. This CDR3 is built from 14 residues. Germline lookup yields CDR1 LGHNA and CDR2 YSLEER. Trimming cost V 1 base and J 11 bases; bases outside gene matches: 2. CDR3 bases: TGCGCCAGCAGCCAAGGGACAGGGGGAACACCCCTCCACTTT. Translation: CASSQGTGGTPLHF.

This clone was counted a single time. The chain joins TRBV6-1 to TRBJ2-5; D may be TRBD2 (7 bases). Deletions cut 3 bases from V and 0 bases from J, with 17 bases between. The CDR3 is 17 amino acids. CDR1 and CDR2 (germline): MNHNS, SASEGT. The CDR3 nucleotides are TGTGCCAGCAGTGAGGGAGGGCGGGACATCTACCAAGAGACCCAGTACTTC. Amino acid sequence: CASSEGGRDIYQETQYF.

The chain employs TRBV11-2 and TRBJ2-4, with TRBD2 matching over 9 bases. The J segment lost 0 bases and the V segment lost 1 base, leaving 4 bases of the junction unmatched. The CDR3 runs to 17 residues. Germline V gives CDR1 SGHAT, CDR2 FQNNGV. Here the CDR3 reads CASSLGLAGIAKNIQYF. CDR3 nucleotides: TGTGCCAGCAGCTTAGGGCTAGCGGGGATAGCCAAAAACATTCAGTACTTC. The entire variable domain, with the rest obtained from reference TRBV11-2 and TRBJ2-4, is as follows: EAGVAQSPRYKIIEKRQSVAFWCNPISGHATLYWYQQILGQGPKLLIQFQNNGVVDDSQLPKDRFSAERLKGVDSTLKIQPAKLEDSAVYLCASSLGLAGIAKNIQYFGAGTRLSVL.

The chain employs TRBV14 and TRBJ1-2; D may be TRBD1 (5 bases). Germline CDR1 reads SGHDN; CDR2 reads FVKESK. V lost 2 bases and J 8 bases, leaving 15 bases between the germline ends. CDR3 length: 14 amino acids. The DNA for the CDR3 is TGTGCCAGCAGCCAACCGGGACTCAACGACGGCTACACCTTC. It codes for CASSQPGLNDGYTF.

The chain has TRBV18 and TRBJ2-3, with 8 positions matching TRBD2. The CDR3 totals 13 residues. Looked up from germline, CDR1 is KGHSH and CDR2 is LQKENI. Unmatched junction bases numbered 4, after V lost 3 bases and J lost 8 bases. For the CDR3, the DNA is TGTGCCAGCTCACCCGCGGGAGGTGGTACGCAGTATTTT. It encodes CASSPAGGGTQYF.

The table lists this clone with a count of one. The chain couples TRBV7-4 to TRBJ2-3; the match to TRBD2 covers 8 bases. V gave up 5 bases and J gave up 3 bases; unmatched junction bases: 13. Germline CDR1 reads SGHVT; CDR2 reads SQSDAQ. The CDR3 covers 17 residues. The CDR3 bases are TGTGCCAGCAGCCGGGCGGTTGGCGGGAGGTCGACAGATACGCAGTATTTT. It specifies CASSRAVGGRSTDTQYF. Complete variable domain (other parts from reference TRBV7-4 and TRBJ2-3): GAGVSQSPRYKVAKRGRDVALRCDSISGHVTLYWYRQTLGQGSEVLTYSQSDAQRDKSGRPSGRFSAERPERSVSTLKIQRTEQGDSAVYLCASSRAVGGRSTDTQYFGPGTRLTVL.

The genes are TRBV2 and TRBJ2-7; 7 bases match TRBD2. The CDR3 has 16 amino acids. The junction had 12 bases not matched to a gene; V was cut back by 2 bases and J by 5 bases. The germline CDR1 and CDR2 sequences are SNHLY and FYNNEI. CDR3 amino acids: CASSENREDRRNEQYF. The CDR3, as DNA: TGTGCCAGCAGTGAAAACCGGGAGGACCGCCGGAACGAGCAGTACTTC.

The chain is built from TRBV4-2 and TRBJ2-3; D might be TRBD2 (6 bases). V dropped 0 bases and J dropped 2 bases, with 12 bases sitting between them. Germline V gene sequence: CDR1 LGHNA, CDR2 YNFKEQ. This CDR3 is built from 16 residues. The CDR3 is CASSQDGGATTDTQYF. DNA for the CDR3: TGTGCCAGCAGCCAAGATGGAGGGGCTACCACAGATACGCAGTATTTT.